These T cell receptor beta chains were read from a single sample in a study of T cell repertoires in cytomegalovirus infection. From the reads, TCRdb called clonotypes with MiXCR, one entry per CDR3 protein. There are about 240,000 distinct CDR3 sequences in the sample; about 12% occur only once, and 1.6% lies in the top ten. Sequenced input: PBMCs. The receptor source for this set is a human donor in good health (CMV status not recorded). Some clones in this sample may be carry-over from other donors' samples. Both conserved end residues are part of each CDR3. The D gene is left open where the match is weak. Expanded clones get a size class; other rows say once, few or many, or leave the size out.

j_call: TRBJ1-3
d_call: TRBD1
v_call: TRBV28
clone_size: many
cdr3_aa: CASSFRGLGGNTIYF
cdr3_nt: TGTGCCAGCAGTTTCAGGGGGCTGGGTGGAAACACCATATATTTT

j_call: TRBJ1-4
d_call: TRBD1
v_call: TRBV5-1
clone_size: few
cdr3_aa: CASSSGQGSNEKLFF
cdr3_nt: TGCGCCAGCAGCAGCGGACAGGGGTCTAATGAAAAACTGTTTTTT

j_call: TRBJ1-1
d_call: NA
v_call: TRBV5-6
clone_size: many
cdr3_aa: CASSLKGGSTEAFF
cdr3_nt: TGTGCCAGCAGCTTGAAGGGGGGCAGCACTGAAGCTTTCTTT

j_call: TRBJ1-5
d_call: TRBD1
v_call: TRBV28
clone_size: NA
cdr3_aa: CASSPRTGGGNQPQHF
cdr3_nt: TGTGCCAGCAGTCCAAGGACAGGGGGCGGCAATCAGCCCCAGCATTTT

j_call: TRBJ2-4
d_call: NA
v_call: TRBV20-1
clone_size: many
cdr3_aa: CSAREFGSYSGDFAIQYF
cdr3_nt: TGCAGTGCTAGAGAGTTTGGCTCGTATTCCGGGGATTTTGCCATTCAGTACTTC

j_call: TRBJ2-7
d_call: TRBD1
v_call: TRBV20-1
clone_size: NA
cdr3_aa: CSACPGTGGSYEQYF
cdr3_nt: TGCAGTGCTTGCCCCGGGACAGGAGGCTCCTACGAGCAGTACTTC

j_call: TRBJ2-5
d_call: NA
v_call: TRBV11-2
clone_size: many
cdr3_aa: CASSLARGEGQETQYF
cdr3_nt: TGTGCCAGCAGCTTAGCGAGGGGAGAAGGGCAAGAGACCCAGTACTTC

j_call: TRBJ2-1
d_call: NA
v_call: TRBV6-5
clone_size: many
cdr3_aa: CASSYSRGNNEQFF
cdr3_nt: TGTGCCAGCAGTTACTCGCGCGGCAACAATGAGCAGTTCTTC

j_call: TRBJ2-1
d_call: TRBD2
v_call: TRBV20-1
clone_size: many
cdr3_aa: CSAASRREGYNEQFF
cdr3_nt: TGCAGTGCCGCCTCCCGGCGGGAGGGATACAATGAGCAGTTCTTC

j_call: TRBJ2-3
d_call: NA
v_call: TRBV7-9
clone_size: NA
cdr3_aa: CASLKEDPSTDTQYF
cdr3_nt: TGTGCCAGCCTTAAAGAGGACCCCTCCACAGATACGCAGTATTTT

j_call: TRBJ1-1
d_call: NA
v_call: TRBV19
clone_size: NA
cdr3_aa: CASSKSSETEAFF
cdr3_nt: TGTGCCAGTAGTAAAAGTTCGGAGACTGAAGCTTTCTTT

j_call: TRBJ2-2
d_call: NA
v_call: TRBV19
clone_size: many
cdr3_aa: CASSTGTNTGELFF
cdr3_nt: TGTGCCAGTAGTACCGGGACTAACACCGGGGAGCTGTTTTTT

j_call: TRBJ2-1
d_call: NA
v_call: TRBV20-1
clone_size: few
cdr3_aa: CSAWRNEQFF
cdr3_nt: TGCAGTGCTTGGAGGAATGAGCAGTTCTTC

j_call: TRBJ2-5
d_call: NA
v_call: TRBV5-1
clone_size: NA
cdr3_aa: CASSLEGGKKTQYF
cdr3_nt: TGCGCCAGCAGCTTGGAAGGAGGGAAGAAGACCCAGTACTTC

j_call: TRBJ1-3
d_call: NA
v_call: TRBV6-1
clone_size: many
cdr3_aa: CASIEYGGNTIYF
cdr3_nt: TGTGCCAGCATCGAATATGGTGGAAACACCATATATTTT